The rows below give T cell receptor beta chains drawn from one sample of a study of blood T cell repertoires in COVID-19. Here immunoSEQ multiplex PCR was the method, and the copy in TCRdb shows in-frame clones only, minus some. The sample has about 300,000 clones; roughly 92% are singletons. The sequencing sample was made of peripheral blood. Receptors originate from a woman in her 30s with COVID-19, enrolled during active disease. CDR3s leave out the opening cysteine and the closing phenylalanine or tryptophan.

CDR3 length,V gene,J gene,CDR3 protein
15,TRBV11-2,TRBJ1-2,ASSFPLTGEGGYGYT
12,TRBV6-5,TRBJ1-1,ASRTTGGDTEAF
15,TRBV9,TRBJ1-4,ASSVAPTGGRNEKLF
13,TRBV6-6,TRBJ2-2,ASSLAGGNTGELF
12,TRBV6-6,TRBJ1-1,ASSDRARATEAF
14,TRBV5-6,TRBJ1-2,ASSLVGQRTNYGYT
17,TRBV7-9,TRBJ2-1,ASSSSFRGGLAGVNEQF
10,TRBV30,TRBJ1-5,AWEDSKQPQH
12,TRBV7-9,TRBJ2-1,ASSSGLTYNEQF
12,TRBV11-3,TRBJ2-1,ASSPPTGDNEQF
14,TRBV10-2,TRBJ1-5,ASRASGTGINQPQH
15,TRBV27,TRBJ1-6,ASSLWTGSSYNSPLH
11,TRBV28,TRBJ1-2,ASSRGREYGYT
14,TRBV5-8,TRBJ2-7,ASSLDQGPPPAEQY
12,TRBV10-3,TRBJ2-2,ASTGTANTGELF
15,TRBV10-3,TRBJ2-5,AISESTRTGGKETQY
13,TRBV6-4,TRBJ2-7,ASTPTGTRTYEQY
12,TRBV6-5,TRBJ1-6,ASRASTGDSPLH
16,TRBV23-1,TRBJ1-5,ASSQFWGQGSLNQPQH